This T cell receptor (beta chain) was recovered during a study of identical twins. Study conclusions and caveats: Compared with models, monozygotic twins showed more out-of-frame TCR alpha sharing. For out-of-frame beta sequences, excess twin sharing was weaker. Conclusions came from cross-sectional statistical analysis, not from following the same donors.

One entry per CDR3 protein, called by TCRdb with MiXCR from the 5' RACE reads. The data hold approximately 260,000 distinct CDR3 sequences, with approximately 8.3% observed a single time. CDR3 length: 15 residues. CDR1 is SEHNR, CDR2 FQNEAQ, per germline (reference sequence). Trimming took 0 bases from V and 4 from J; bases not matched to a gene: 2. This clonotype was found many times. Its target is unknown. Healthy Caucasian individuals made up all the donors. These data were also filed under a second study, of yellow fever vaccine responses in identical twins.

The genes are TRBV7-9 and TRBJ2-1; TRBD1 matches 8 bases. The source is a woman aged 18-30 years in good health. Sequencing was carried out using CD8+ T cells sorted from blood. The CDR3 is CASSLATGVYNEQFF. The DNA for the CDR3 is TGTGCCAGCAGCTTAGCGACAGGGGTGTACAATGAGCAGTTCTTC. Full variable domain (outside the CDR3, taken from reference TRBV7-9 and TRBJ2-1): DTGVSQNPRHKITKRGQNVTFRCDPISEHNRLYWYRQTLGQGPEFLTYFQNEAQLEKSRLLSDRFSAERPKGSFSTLEIQRTEQGDSAMYLCASSLATGVYNEQFFGPGTRLTVL.